Each of the 27 T cell receptor beta chains below was sequenced from the same sample in a study of blood T cells in healthy people across ages. Together with a sample-barcoded 5' primer, a J-beta primer mix was included in a second PCR lasting about 7 to 12 cycles. TCRdb fed the 5' RACE reads into MiXCR, producing one record per CDR3 protein. The sample lists 1.5 million to 2 million distinct CDR3 sequences; around 40% were seen once. The sequencing input was blood. The receptors originated from a human donor in good health.

The chain is built from TRBV7-3 and TRBJ2-5; the D gene is possibly TRBD2 (5 bases). Germline CDR1 is SGHTA and CDR2 is FQGTGA. V lost 3 bases and J 11 bases, leaving 19 bases between the germline ends. CDR3 length equals 14 residues. The CDR3 nucleotides read TGTGCCAGCAGCTTTGCGGGCGCGGGCTATGAGCAGTACTTC. This codes for CASSFAGAGYEQYF.

This chain uses TRBV27 with TRBJ1-2; D perhaps matches TRBD1 (5 bases). V lost 2 bases and J lost 4, with 17 bases in between. The CDR3 is made up of 16 amino acids. CDR1 is MNHEY, CDR2 SMNVEV, per germline (reference sequence). The CDR3 here is CASSLRGDWGTYGYTF. Here the CDR3 DNA reads TGTGCCAGCAGTTTACGTGGGGATTGGGGGACCTATGGCTACACCTTC.

The table lists this clonotype with a few counts. The gene calls are TRBV15 and TRBJ2-3; 13 bases are a match to TRBD2. The J segment lost 4 bases and the V segment lost 4 bases, leaving 5 bases of the junction unmatched. Germline V lookup: CDR1 LNHNV, CDR2 YYDKDF (reference sequence). The CDR3 consists of 16 residues. The CDR3 nucleotides read TGTGCCACCAGCACGTGGACTAGCGGGGGTTCAGATACGCAGTATTTT. Its translation is CATSTWTSGGSDTQYF.

V usage is TRBV2 and J usage is TRBJ1-2; D not certain. The CDR3 sequence is 14 residues long. Per the germline V gene, CDR1 is SNHLY and CDR2 is FYNNEI. Trimming cost V 2 bases and J 4 bases, with 11 bases left between them. The CDR3 DNA sequence: TGTGCCAGCAGTGAAACTGGGCTAGTCTATGGCTACACCTTC. It codes for CASSETGLVYGYTF.

Only a few counts were recorded for this clonotype. The chain employs TRBV12-5 and TRBJ2-5, with 12 bases that match TRBD2. The junction had 15 bases not matched to a gene; V was cut back by 4 bases and J by 9 bases. The CDR3 spans 17 residues. The germline V gene has CDR1 LGHNT and CDR2 FRNRAP. The CDR3 here is CASGSTRTSGARGAQYF. The CDR3 DNA follows: TGTGCTAGTGGTTCCACTCGGACTAGCGGGGCTCGGGGGGCCCAGTACTTC.

Turning to this clonotype: A read error may be the cause here, since a much bigger clone is one base away. The chain combines TRBV5-8 with TRBJ2-5; the match to TRBD1 covers 8 bases. The CDR3 sequence is 15 residues long. CDR1 and CDR2 (germline): SGHTS, YDEGEE. Unmatched junction bases numbered 16, after V lost 4 bases and J lost 11 bases. The CDR3 bases are TGTGCCAGCAGCCTCGGACAGGGAGAAGTTTACGGGCAGTACTTC. Its protein is CASSLGQGEVYGQYF.

This clonotype was detected a few times. This chain's CDR3 is CASSQSLSDTRERGQPQHF. CDR3 coding DNA: TGCGCCAGCAGCCAGTCTCTTAGTGATACGAGGGAACGGGGTCAGCCCCAGCATTTT. This chain uses TRBV4-3 with TRBJ1-5; the D is unclear. Trimming removed 3 bases from V and 6 bases from J, with 27 bases in between. The CDR3 has 19 residues. CDR1 is LGHNA, CDR2 YSLEER, per germline.

The sample holds one count of this clonotype. The CDR3 protein is CASSLASADQPQHF. CDR3 nucleotide sequence: TGTGCCAGCAGCTTAGCCTCGGCGGATCAGCCCCAGCATTTT. The chain is built from TRBV7-2 and TRBJ1-5; D remains ambiguous. V gave up 0 bases and J gave up 5 bases, with 8 bases separating them. Germline V lookup: CDR1 SGHTA, CDR2 FQGNSA. This CDR3 is 14 amino acids long.

This sequence joins TRBV18 and TRBJ2-3, with D tentatively TRBD1 (6 bases). Trimming removed 0 bases at V and 11 bases at J, with 12 bases between. This CDR3 contains 13 residues. Per the germline V gene, CDR1 is KGHSH and CDR2 is LQKENI. The CDR3 bases are TGTGCCAGCTCACCACCGGACAGCCAGTTGCAGTATTTT. It translates to CASSPPDSQLQYF.

This clonotype was picked up a small number of times. The chain couples TRBV7-3 to TRBJ2-3, with TRBD2 matching over 12 bases. The junction had 9 bases not matched to a gene; V was cut back by 3 bases and J by 2 bases. CDR3 length: 18 residues. The V gene's germline CDR1 is SGHTA and CDR2 FQGTGA. The CDR3 coding sequence is TGTGCCAGCAGCTTGGATTTAACTAGCGGGGGGTCCACAGATACGCAGTATTTT. It yields the protein CASSLDLTSGGSTDTQYF.

For the CDR3, the DNA is TGCAGTAGTTCAGGTGCTGGGGGAAAACTGTTTTTT. Protein sequence: CSSSGAGGKLFF. V is TRBV20-1 and J is TRBJ1-4; D perhaps matches TRBD1 (5 bases). This CDR3 has 12 residues. V gave up 8 bases and J gave up 10 bases, with 17 bases separating them. Germline V lookup: CDR1 DFQATT, CDR2 SNEGSKA (reference sequence).

The chain recombines TRBV28 with TRBJ2-6; weak D call: TRBD2 (6 bases). V shed 2 bases and J shed 4 bases, with 12 bases lying between them. Germline values: CDR1 MDHEN, CDR2 SYDVKM. This CDR3 region has 16 residues. CDR3 residues: CASSLGGRLGANVLTF. In nucleotides, the CDR3 is TGTGCCAGCAGTTTAGGGGGGAGGTTGGGGGCCAACGTCCTGACTTTC.

A word on this clonotype: In this CDR3 the conserved last residue, phenylalanine or tryptophan, is missing, so a read error is likely. V is TRBV7-2 and J is TRBJ1-1, with D possibly TRBD1 on 5 matching bases. This CDR3 is 18 amino acids long. Trimming stripped 2 bases from V and 0 bases from J, with 19 bases between. CDR1 and CDR2 from the germline V gene are SGHTA and FQGNSA. CDR3 DNA sequence: TGTGCCAGCAGCTTAAGGGTCCTGGGACTTCAGGTGAACACTGAAGCTTTCTGT. Residues: CASSLRVLGLQVNTEAFC.

The J gene is TRBJ1-2, the V gene TRBV10-3, with 9 bases identical to TRBD1. In germline, CDR1 is ENHRY, CDR2 SYGVKD. This CDR3 has 14 amino acids. The V segment lost 6 bases and the J segment 3 bases; nucleotides outside the gene matches: 5. Written as DNA, the CDR3 is TGTGCCATCAGGGGGGGACAGGGCCACTATGGCTACACCTTC. Its protein product is CAIRGGQGHYGYTF.

This clonotype came up a few times. The chain carries TRBV2 and TRBJ2-3, with 10 nucleotides matching TRBD2. This CDR3 has 11 residues. Per the germline V gene, CDR1 is SNHLY and CDR2 is FYNNEI. With 6 bases clipped from V and 14 bases from J, the junction kept 5 bases outside the gene matches. For the CDR3, the DNA is TGTGCCAGCAGCCTAGCGGGGGAAACGTATTTT. It translates to CASSLAGETYF.

This clonotype was counted at least ten times. This chain uses TRBV29-1 with TRBJ2-1, with TRBD2 matching over 7 bases. The CDR3 totals 12 residues. Looked up from germline, CDR1 is SQVTM and CDR2 is ANQGSEA. Trimming cost V 3 bases and J 7 bases; bases outside gene matches: 3. Here the CDR3 DNA reads TGCAGCGTTGACGGGGGGTGGAATGAGCAGTTCTTC. Its translation: CSVDGGWNEQFF.

In its sample, this clonotype was seen a few times. V usage is TRBV7-2 and J usage is TRBJ1-2, with D unclear. CDR3 length: 15 amino acids. V lost 2 bases, J lost 2 bases, and 12 bases lay in between. Germline V gene lookup returns CDR1 SGHTA and CDR2 FQGNSA. CDR3 residues: CASSLSPNQNYGYTF. DNA for the CDR3: TGTGCCAGCAGCTTATCCCCGAACCAAAACTATGGCTACACCTTC.

This clonotype was detected a few times. The chain is built from TRBV6-1 and TRBJ2-3; the match to TRBD1 covers 11 bases. Per the germline V gene, CDR1 is MNHNS and CDR2 is SASEGT. The CDR3 extends over 17 amino acids. The junction had 8 bases not matched to a gene; V was cut back by 5 bases and J by 1 base. This CDR3 reads CASSRGTGGLGTDTQYF. The CDR3 region has the DNA TGTGCCAGCAGTCGCGGGACAGGGGGTTTGGGCACAGATACGCAGTATTTT.

The table lists this clonotype with a few counts. The gene calls are TRBV14 and TRBJ1-6; 8 bases match TRBD1. J was trimmed by 8 bases and V by 5 bases; bases with no gene match: 8. CDR1 and CDR2 from the germline V gene are SGHDN and FVKESK. The CDR3 is 15 residues long. DNA of the CDR3: TGTGCCAGCAGCTACCTGACAGGGGCTCATTCACCCCTCCACTTT. It codes for CASSYLTGAHSPLHF.

CDR3: CASSAGWGANINEKLFF. CDR3 DNA: TGTGCCAGCAGCGCCGGATGGGGGGCGAACATTAATGAAAAACTGTTTTTT. This sequence joins TRBV6-2 or TRBV6-3 and TRBJ1-4; a possible D gene is TRBD1 (6 bases). CDR3 length: 17 residues. CDR1 is MNHEY and CDR2 is SVGEGT in the germline V gene. V lost 6 bases to trimming and J lost 4 bases, with 21 bases between them.

This chain connects TRBV6-2 or TRBV6-3 to TRBJ2-7, with 8 bases aligning to TRBD2. Germline trimming cut 1 base from V and 7 bases from J; bases unmatched to any gene: 6. This CDR3 has 14 residues. CDR1 and CDR2 from the germline V gene are MNHEY and SVGEGT. CDR3 region: CASSYLGLDGEQYF. CDR3 in DNA: TGTGCCAGCAGTTACTTGGGACTAGACGGGGAGCAGTACTTC.

This clonotype occurred many times. The chain combines TRBV29-1 with TRBJ2-3; 9 bases are shared with TRBD2. The CDR3 loop spans 14 amino acids. Germline V gene data show CDR1 as SQVTM and CDR2 as ANQGSEA. CDR3 amino acids: CSVLAGGSTDTQYF. CDR3 in DNA: TGCAGTGTTCTGGCGGGGGGGAGCACAGATACGCAGTATTTT.

The CDR3 coding sequence is TGCGCCAGCAGCCAAGATGAGACAGGGAGGACCTATGGCTACACCTTC. Amino acid sequence: CASSQDETGRTYGYTF. The chain is built from TRBV4-1 and TRBJ1-2, with 7 bases matching TRBD1. V gave up 0 bases and J gave up 4 bases; unmatched junction bases: 8. This CDR3 comprises 16 residues. CDR1 and CDR2 from the germline V gene are MGHRA and YSYEKL.

The chain employs TRBV29-1 and TRBJ1-2, with D hard to call. Germline-derived CDR1 and CDR2 are SQVTM and ANQGSEA. This CDR3 is built from 14 residues. Between the trimmed V and J ends, which lost 1 base and 4 bases, there was a span of 13 bases. The CDR3 loop reads CSVEAGFMGYGYTF. The CDR3 DNA follows: TGCAGCGTTGAAGCGGGGTTCATGGGCTATGGCTACACCTTC.

The gene calls are TRBV7-2 and TRBJ2-1; the match to TRBD1 covers 8 bases. Germline CDR1 reads SGHTA; CDR2 reads FQGNSA. The CDR3 consists of 16 residues. The V gene end was trimmed by 0 bases and the J gene end by 7 bases; junction bases not matched to a gene: 8. The CDR3 loop is CASSLARGQGWNEQFF. The CDR3 region has the DNA TGTGCCAGCAGCTTAGCTCGAGGACAGGGTTGGAATGAGCAGTTCTTC.

This chain uses TRBV6-2 or TRBV6-3 with TRBJ2-1; 9 positions agree with TRBD2. This CDR3 spans 14 amino acids. Trimming cost V 9 bases and J 7 bases; bases outside gene matches: 10. Germline V gives CDR1 MNHEY, CDR2 SVGEGT. The CDR3 DNA is TGTGCCAGTTACGTAGCGGGGGCCACGAATGAGCAGTTCTTC. It yields the protein CASYVAGATNEQFF.

This clonotype was seen a few times. The V gene is TRBV3-1, the J gene TRBJ2-5; 12 positions agree with TRBD2. The V gene end was trimmed by 4 bases and the J gene end by 4 bases; junction bases not matched to a gene: 10. Germline loops: CDR1 LGHDT, CDR2 YNNKEL (reference sequence). The CDR3 consists of 17 residues. The DNA for the CDR3 is TGTGCCAGCAGCCCCGGTAGACTAGCGGGGGCGGGAGAGACCCAGTACTTC. It codes for CASSPGRLAGAGETQYF.